The T cell receptor beta chain under discussion was sequenced for a study of OX40 agonist ivuxolimab in advanced cancers. Study as a whole: Patients undergoing dose escalation presented with hepatocellular carcinoma, melanoma, renal cell or head and neck cancer. Study-level findings and limits: Clonal expansion was among the lowest in partial responders at 0.1-3.0 mg/kg, especially CD8+. At 0.1 to 3.0 mg/kg and by week 6, CD4+ and CD8+ T cells in the blood had expanded clonally.

The sampling schedule covered blood at baseline, cycle 4 day 1, and cycle 7 day 1. As to this clone: The antigen remains unidentified.

Profiling relied on immunoSEQ multiplex PCR, and the TCRdb table lists in-frame clones only, not all of them. The sample lists around 77,000 clones, 60% to 80% occurring once. The starting material was CD4+ or CD8+ T cells sorted from blood, obtained in a trial of the OX40 agonist ivuxolimab. This clonotype was sampled from an adult with an advanced solid tumor such as melanoma, head and neck, liver or kidney cancer.

CDR3 in DNA: TGTGCCACCAGCCCCTCGGACAGGGGGCGACATGAAAAACTGTTTTTT. It translates to CATSPSDRGRHEKLFF. The chain links TRBV15 to TRBJ1-4, with TRBD1 matching 11 bases. The V segment lost 5 bases and the J segment 6 bases; nucleotides outside the gene matches: 8. The germline V gene encodes CDR1 LNHNV and CDR2 YYDKDF (reference sequence). The CDR3 loop spans 16 amino acids.